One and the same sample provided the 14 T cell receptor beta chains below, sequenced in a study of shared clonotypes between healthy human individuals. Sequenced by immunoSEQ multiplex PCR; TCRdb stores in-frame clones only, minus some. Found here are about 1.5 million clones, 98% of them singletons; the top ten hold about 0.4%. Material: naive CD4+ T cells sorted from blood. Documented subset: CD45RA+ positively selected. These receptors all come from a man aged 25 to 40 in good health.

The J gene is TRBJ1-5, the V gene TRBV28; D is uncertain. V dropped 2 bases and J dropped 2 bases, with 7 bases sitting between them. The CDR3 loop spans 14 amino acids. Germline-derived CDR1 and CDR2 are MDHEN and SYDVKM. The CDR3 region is CASSLAVGNQPQHF. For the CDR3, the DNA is TGTGCCAGCAGTTTAGCCGTTGGCAATCAGCCCCAGCATTTT.

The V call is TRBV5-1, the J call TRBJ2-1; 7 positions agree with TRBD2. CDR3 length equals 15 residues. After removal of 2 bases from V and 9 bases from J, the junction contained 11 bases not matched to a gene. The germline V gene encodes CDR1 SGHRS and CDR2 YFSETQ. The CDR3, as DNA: TGCGCCAGCAGCTTCCATGCGGGAGAGCGGTCTGAGCAGTTCTTC. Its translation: CASSFHAGERSEQFF.

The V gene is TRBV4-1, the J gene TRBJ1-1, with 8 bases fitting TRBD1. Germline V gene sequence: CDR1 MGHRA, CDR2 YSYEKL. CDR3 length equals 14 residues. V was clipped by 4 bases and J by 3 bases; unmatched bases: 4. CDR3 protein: CASSLQGADTEAFF. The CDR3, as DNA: TGCGCCAGCAGCCTCCAGGGGGCAGACACTGAAGCTTTCTTT.

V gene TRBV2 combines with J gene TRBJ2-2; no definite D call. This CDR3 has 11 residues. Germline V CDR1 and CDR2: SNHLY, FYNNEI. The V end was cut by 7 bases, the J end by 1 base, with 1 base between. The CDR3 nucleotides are TGTGCCAGCATGAACACCGGGGAGCTGTTTTTT. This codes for CASMNTGELFF.

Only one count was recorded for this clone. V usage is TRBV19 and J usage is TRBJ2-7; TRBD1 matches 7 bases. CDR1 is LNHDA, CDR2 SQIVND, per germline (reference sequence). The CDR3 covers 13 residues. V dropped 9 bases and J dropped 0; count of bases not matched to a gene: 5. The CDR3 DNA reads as TGTGCCAGCGGGACAGCATCCTCCTACGAGCAGTACTTC. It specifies CASGTASSYEQYF. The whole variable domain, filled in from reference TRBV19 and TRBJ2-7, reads DGGITQSPKYLFRKEGQNVTLSCEQNLNHDAMYWYRQDPGQGLRLIYYSQIVNDFQKGDIAEGYSVSREKKESFPLTVTSAQKNPTAFYLCASGTASSYEQYFGPGTRLTVT.

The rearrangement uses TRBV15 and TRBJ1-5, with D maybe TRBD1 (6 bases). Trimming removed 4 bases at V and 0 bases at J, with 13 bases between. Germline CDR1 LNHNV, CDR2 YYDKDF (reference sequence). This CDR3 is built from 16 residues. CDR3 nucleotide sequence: TGTGCCACCAGCACAAAACGGACAGTTAGCAATCAGCCCCAGCATTTT. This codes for CATSTKRTVSNQPQHF. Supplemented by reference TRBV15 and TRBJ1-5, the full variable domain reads DAMVIQNPRYQVTQFGKPVTLSCSQTLNHNVMYWYQQKSSQAPKLLFHYYDKDFNNEADTPDNFQSRRPNTSFCFLDIRSPGLGDTAMYLCATSTKRTVSNQPQHFGDGTRLSIL.

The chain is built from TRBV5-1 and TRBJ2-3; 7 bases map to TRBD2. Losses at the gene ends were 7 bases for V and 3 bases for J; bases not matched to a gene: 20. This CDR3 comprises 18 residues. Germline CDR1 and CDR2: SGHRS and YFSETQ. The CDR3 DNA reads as TGCGCCAGCGCCTTCCGCAGCCCCTGGGATAGCGGGACAGATACGCAGTATTTT. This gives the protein CASAFRSPWDSGTDTQYF.

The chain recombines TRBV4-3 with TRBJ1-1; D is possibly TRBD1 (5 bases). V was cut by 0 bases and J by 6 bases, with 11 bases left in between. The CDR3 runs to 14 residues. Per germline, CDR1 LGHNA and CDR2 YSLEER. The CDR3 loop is CASSQEGRVPEAFF. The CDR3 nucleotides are TGCGCCAGCAGCCAAGAGGGCAGGGTCCCTGAAGCTTTCTTT.

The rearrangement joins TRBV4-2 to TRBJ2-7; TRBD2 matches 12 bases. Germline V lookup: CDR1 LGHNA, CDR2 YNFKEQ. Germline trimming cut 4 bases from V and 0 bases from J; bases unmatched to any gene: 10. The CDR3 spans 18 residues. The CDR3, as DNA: TGTGCCAGCAGCCTCACCTCGGGACTAGCGGGTTCCTCCTACGAGCAGTACTTC. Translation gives CASSLTSGLAGSSYEQYF.

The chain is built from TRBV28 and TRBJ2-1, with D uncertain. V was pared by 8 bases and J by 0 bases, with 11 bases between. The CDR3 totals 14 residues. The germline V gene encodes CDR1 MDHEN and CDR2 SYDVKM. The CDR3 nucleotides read TGTGCCAGCCATCAGGCGGTCTCCTACAATGAGCAGTTCTTC. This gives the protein CASHQAVSYNEQFF.

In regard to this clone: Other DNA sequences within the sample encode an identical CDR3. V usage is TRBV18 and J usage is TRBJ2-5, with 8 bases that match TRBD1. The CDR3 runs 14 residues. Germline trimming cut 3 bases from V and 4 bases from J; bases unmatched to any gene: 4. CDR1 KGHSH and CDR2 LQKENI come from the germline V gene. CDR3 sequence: CASSPSGGGETQYF. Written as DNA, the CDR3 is TGTGCCAGCTCACCCTCAGGGGGCGGAGAGACCCAGTACTTC.

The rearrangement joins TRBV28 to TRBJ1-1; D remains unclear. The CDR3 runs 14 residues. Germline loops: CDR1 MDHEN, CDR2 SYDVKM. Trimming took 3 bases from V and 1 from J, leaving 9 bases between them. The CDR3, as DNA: TGTGCCAGCAGTTTGCAACACCCGAACACTGAAGCTTTCTTT. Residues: CASSLQHPNTEAFF. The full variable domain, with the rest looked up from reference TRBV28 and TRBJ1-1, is DVKVTQSSRYLVKRTGEKVFLECVQDMDHENMFWYRQDPGLGLRLIYFSYDVKMKEKGDIPEGYSVSREKKERFSLILESASTNQTSMYLCASSLQHPNTEAFFGQGTRLTVV.

CDR3 in DNA: TGCGCCAGCAGCAAGACTAGCCTTGCCCCTAATGAGCAGTTCTTC. Translated: CASSKTSLAPNEQFF. The chain has TRBV5-1 and TRBJ2-1; 7 bases fit TRBD2. V shed 4 bases, J shed 7 bases, and the junction held 11 bases outside the gene matches. The CDR3 totals 15 residues. CDR1 is SGHRS and CDR2 is YFSETQ in the germline V gene.

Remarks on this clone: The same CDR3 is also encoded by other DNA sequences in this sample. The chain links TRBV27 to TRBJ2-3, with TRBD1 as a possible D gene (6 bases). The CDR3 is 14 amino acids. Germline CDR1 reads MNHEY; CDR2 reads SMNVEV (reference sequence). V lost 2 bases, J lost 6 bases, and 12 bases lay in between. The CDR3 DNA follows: TGTGCCAGCAGTTTAGGCAGGGGAAGGGATACGCAGTATTTT. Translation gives CASSLGRGRDTQYF.